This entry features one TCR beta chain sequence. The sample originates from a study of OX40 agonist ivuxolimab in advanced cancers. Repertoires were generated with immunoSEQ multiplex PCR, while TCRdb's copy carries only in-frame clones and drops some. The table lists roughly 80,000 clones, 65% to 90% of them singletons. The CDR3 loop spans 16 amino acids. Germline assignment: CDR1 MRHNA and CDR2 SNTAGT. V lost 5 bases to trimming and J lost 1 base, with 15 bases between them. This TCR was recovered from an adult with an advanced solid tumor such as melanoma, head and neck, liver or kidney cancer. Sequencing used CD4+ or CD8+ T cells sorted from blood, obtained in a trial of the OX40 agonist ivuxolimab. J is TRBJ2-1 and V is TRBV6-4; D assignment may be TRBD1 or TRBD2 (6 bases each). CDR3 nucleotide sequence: TGTGCCAGCAGTTCGGAGGGGGGCTGGTCCTACAATGAGCAGTTCTTC. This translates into CASSSEGGWSYNEQFF.